This TCR beta chain was captured in a study of blood T cell repertoires in COVID-19. Study context: T cells, B-cell-depleted T cells, or PBMCs supplied cDNA or gDNA.

Seattle researchers signed up patients amid active infection and tracked them longitudinally. Per the original methods: Reference gene primer amplification in the assay estimated nucleated cell counts. TCRdb's copy holds only in-frame clones and misses some; the assay was immunoSEQ multiplex PCR. D and trimming come from the DNA, and the V and J calls and clone size come from that table. The sample carries hundreds of thousands of clones, approximately 86% recorded once. Material for sequencing was peripheral blood. The source of this sequence is a woman in her sixties or seventies with COVID-19, enrolled during active disease.

This chain's CDR3 is CASSAGQGAPPDTQYF. DNA of the CDR3: TGTGCCAGCAGTGCTGGACAGGGGGCGCCCCCAGATACGCAGTATTTT. The V and J genes are TRBV6-1 and TRBJ2-3; 11 positions agree with TRBD1. Germline CDR1 and CDR2: MNHNS and SASEGT. V was clipped by 4 bases and J by 4 bases; unmatched bases: 7. CDR3 length: 16 residues.